This T cell receptor beta chain emerged from a study of T cell changes during pregnancy in multiple sclerosis (dated by TCRdb to 2018 to 2020). Regarding the study in general: The study looked at changes in the T cell repertoire across pregnancy in women with multiple sclerosis.

Comment on this clone: Which antigen it targets is not known. Nothing much larger sits one base from this clone, and base qualities are not available.

Library preparation used the immunoSEQ multiplex PCR assay. The table comes from immuneACCESS by way of TCRdb, which keeps in-frame sequences with V and J called. Part of the clones is missing from these tables; in studies checked, under half for an unresolved V gene and the rest for unknown reasons. The sample has under 70,000 clones on record, 91% of them singletons. The top ten clonotypes cover less than 1.5% of the sample. The starting material was peripheral blood, obtained after pregnancy. This sequence originates from a female donor in good health, enrolled as a control in a pregnancy study.

The base sequence is TGCGCCAGCAGTGAAAGGACAGTCTATGGCTACACCTTC. Translated, this is CASSERTVYGYTF. The sequence joins TRBV10-2 to TRBJ1-2; D gene: possibly TRBD1, on 6 matching bases. The CDR3 starts with the cysteine, ends with the phenylalanine, and has 13 residues. Left in the record is the CDR3 DNA by itself, 39 bases read in frame from the first base. V is shortened by 3 bases, J by 4 bases, and the region joining them spans 9 bases. From a lookup of the germline V gene, CDR1 and CDR2 are WSHSY and SAAADI.